This entry lists 2 T cell receptor beta chains sequenced from one sample in a study of blood T cell repertoires in COVID-19. The protocol was immunoSEQ multiplex PCR, while the TCRdb copy is restricted to in-frame clones and leaves out a portion. This sample carries 200,000 to 250,000 clones, approximately 86% of them seen once, and the ten largest clones take roughly 1.3%. The source material was peripheral blood. The receptors originated from a woman in her 30s with COVID-19, enrolled during active disease.

The gene calls are TRBV11-2 and TRBJ2-4; unclear D gene. Germline lookup yields CDR1 SGHAT and CDR2 FQNNGV. Trimming stripped 4 bases from V and 0 bases from J, with 7 bases between. The CDR3 length is 14 residues. The DNA of the CDR3 is TGTGCCAGCAGCTCGAGATTAGCCAAAAACATTCAGTACTTC. Translating gives CASSSRLAKNIQYF. Using reference TRBV11-2 and TRBJ2-4 for the parts outside the CDR3, the full variable domain is EAGVAQSPRYKIIEKRQSVAFWCNPISGHATLYWYQQILGQGPKLLIQFQNNGVVDDSQLPKDRFSAERLKGVDSTLKIQPAKLEDSAVYLCASSSRLAKNIQYFGAGTRLSVL.

The rearrangement uses TRBV4-3 and TRBJ2-1; 9 nucleotides align to TRBD2. V was pared by 4 bases and J by 6 bases, with 10 bases of the junction left unmatched. The CDR3 consists of 16 residues. Germline V gene lookup returns CDR1 LGHNA and CDR2 YSLEER. DNA of the CDR3: TGCGCCAGCAGCCTACTAGATGGACTAGCGCGCAATGAGCAGTTCTTC. Its protein is CASSLLDGLARNEQFF.